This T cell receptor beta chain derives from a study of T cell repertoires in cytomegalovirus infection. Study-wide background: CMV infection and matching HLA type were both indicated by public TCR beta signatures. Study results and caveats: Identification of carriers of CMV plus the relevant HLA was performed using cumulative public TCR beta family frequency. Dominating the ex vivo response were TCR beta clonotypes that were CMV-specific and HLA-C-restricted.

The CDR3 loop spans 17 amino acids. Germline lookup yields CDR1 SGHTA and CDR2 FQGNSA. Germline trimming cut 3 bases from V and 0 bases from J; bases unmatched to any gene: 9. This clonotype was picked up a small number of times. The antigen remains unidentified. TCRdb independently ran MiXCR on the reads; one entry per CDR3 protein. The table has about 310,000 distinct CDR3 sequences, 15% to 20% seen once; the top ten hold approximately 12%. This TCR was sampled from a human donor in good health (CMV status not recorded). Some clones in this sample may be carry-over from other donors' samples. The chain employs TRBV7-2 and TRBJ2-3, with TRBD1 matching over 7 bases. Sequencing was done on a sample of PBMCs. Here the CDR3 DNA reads TGTGCCAGCAGCTTGAAGGACAGGAAGCCTAGCACAGATACGCAGTATTTT. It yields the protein CASSLKDRKPSTDTQYF.